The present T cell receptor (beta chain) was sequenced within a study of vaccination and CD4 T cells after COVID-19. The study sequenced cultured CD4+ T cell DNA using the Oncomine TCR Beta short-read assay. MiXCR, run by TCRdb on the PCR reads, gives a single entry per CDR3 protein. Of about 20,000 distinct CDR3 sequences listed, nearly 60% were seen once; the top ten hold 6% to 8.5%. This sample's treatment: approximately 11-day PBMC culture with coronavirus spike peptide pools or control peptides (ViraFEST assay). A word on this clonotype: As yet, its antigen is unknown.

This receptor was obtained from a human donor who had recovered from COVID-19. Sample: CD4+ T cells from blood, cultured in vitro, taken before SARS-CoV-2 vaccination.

The CDR3 sequence: CASSHFRTGGTGELFF. Here the CDR3 DNA reads TGTGCCAGCAGCCACTTTCGGACAGGGGGAACCGGGGAGCTGTTTTTT. This chain links TRBV7-2 with TRBJ2-2; 10 bases are a match to TRBD1. The J segment lost 5 bases and the V segment lost 5 bases, leaving 8 bases of the junction unmatched. CDR1 is SGHTA and CDR2 is FQGNSA in the germline V gene. There are 16 residues in the CDR3.